This entry lists 20 T cell receptor beta chains sequenced from one sample in a study of cytomegalovirus exposure and HLA in healthy donors (dated by TCRdb to about 2017). The library was prepared using the immunoSEQ multiplex PCR assay. For the multiplex PCR, a mixture combining 60 forward primers for TCR Vbeta segments and 13 reverse primers for TCR Jbeta segments was used. In TCRdb, the immuneACCESS table is reduced to in-frame sequences with V and J assigned. These tables do not hold every clone; where another copy was compared, an unresolved V gene accounts for under half, and the others remain unexplained. The sample table shows tens of thousands of clones, and about 78% are seen once. The ten largest make up around an eighth of the sample. Sequencing was done on a sample of PBMCs. The source of these receptors is a woman aged 40 to 50 in good health and CMV-seropositive.

The chain is built from TRBV4-1 and TRBJ1-5, with 8 bases aligning to TRBD1. CDR1 is MGHRA and CDR2 is YSYEKL in the germline V gene. Trimming removed 1 base from V and 5 bases from J; junction bases left unmatched: 7. The CDR3 extends over 16 amino acids. CDR3 sequence (DNA): TGCGCCAGCAGCCAAGCGACAGGGGCCCAAGATCAGCCCCAGCATTTT. The encoded protein is CASSQATGAQDQPQHF.

A single count supports this clone. V and J are TRBV15 and TRBJ2-1, with 7 positions matching TRBD2. Germline CDR1 is LNHNV and CDR2 is YYDKDF (reference sequence). This CDR3 contains 15 residues. V trimming: 2 bases; J trimming: 6 bases; junction bases outside the gene matches: 7. CDR3 residues: CATSRYGGVGNEQFF. CDR3 sequence (DNA): TGTGCCACCAGCAGATATGGGGGGGTCGGCAATGAGCAGTTCTTC.

V gene TRBV19 combines with J gene TRBJ2-3; TRBD1 agrees at 8 bases. The CDR3 contains 15 residues. Germline lookup yields CDR1 LNHDA and CDR2 SQIVND (reference sequence). The junction had 9 bases not matched to a gene; V was cut back by 7 bases and J by 3 bases. The CDR3 DNA is TGTGCCAGTACGGCTCGACAGGGGATAACAGATACGCAGTATTTT. Encoded protein: CASTARQGITDTQYF. The full variable domain, in which reference TRBV19 and TRBJ2-3 provide the parts outside the CDR3, is DGGITQSPKYLFRKEGQNVTLSCEQNLNHDAMYWYRQDPGQGLRLIYYSQIVNDFQKGDIAEGYSVSREKKESFPLTVTSAQKNPTAFYLCASTARQGITDTQYFGPGTRLTVL.

The V call is TRBV29-1, the J call TRBJ2-5; 8 positions match TRBD2. V lost 5 bases to trimming and J lost 4 bases; unmatched junction nucleotides: 12. Germline loops: CDR1 SQVTM, CDR2 ANQGSEA. The CDR3 sequence is 15 residues long. CDR3 loop: CSVRRDGGATETQYF. The CDR3 nucleotides are TGCAGCGTTCGGAGAGACGGGGGGGCCACAGAGACCCAGTACTTC.

The rearrangement joins TRBV6-1 to TRBJ1-5, with a tentative D call TRBD1 (6 bases). With 7 bases removed from V and 3 bases from J, the gap between germline ends came to 16 bases. This CDR3 comprises 15 residues. CDR1 is MNHNS and CDR2 is SASEGT in the germline V gene. CDR3 nucleotide sequence: TGTGCCAGCAAAACCAGTCGGGGGGCCAATCAGCCCCAGCATTTT. It translates to CASKTSRGANQPQHF.

This clone occurred a few times. The J gene is TRBJ1-2, the V gene TRBV5-6, with D possibly being TRBD1 (5 bases). Trimming removed 1 base at V and 7 bases at J, with 11 bases between. CDR1 and CDR2 from the germline V gene are SGHDT and YYEEEE. The CDR3 sequence is 13 residues long. The CDR3 reads CASSLMGGPGYTF. CDR3 sequence (DNA): TGTGCCAGCAGCTTGATGGGGGGTCCTGGCTACACCTTC. The variable domain in full, with the rest retrieved from reference TRBV5-6 and TRBJ1-2, is DAGVTQSPTHLIKTRGQQVTLRCSPKSGHDTVSWYQQALGQGPQFIFQYYEEEERQRGNFPDRFSGHQFPNYSSELNVNALLLGDSALYLCASSLMGGPGYTFGSGTRLTVV.

This chain links TRBV19 with TRBJ1-4, with a weak D call TRBD1 (5 bases). Germline values: CDR1 LNHDA, CDR2 SQIVND (reference sequence). The CDR3 is made up of 14 amino acids. Trimming took off 1 base at V and 7 bases at J, with 10 bases between the two ends. This CDR3 reads CASSIVGRVEKLFF. The DNA of the CDR3 is TGTGCCAGTAGTATAGTGGGCAGGGTTGAAAAACTGTTTTTT. Together with reference TRBV19 and TRBJ1-4, the CDR3 gives the full variable domain: DGGITQSPKYLFRKEGQNVTLSCEQNLNHDAMYWYRQDPGQGLRLIYYSQIVNDFQKGDIAEGYSVSREKKESFPLTVTSAQKNPTAFYLCASSIVGRVEKLFFGSGTQLSVL.

For the CDR3, the DNA is TGTGCCAGTACCGTGGGGGACAGGTCTAACTATGGCTACACCTTC. Its protein product is CASTVGDRSNYGYTF. J is TRBJ1-2 and V is TRBV19; the match to TRBD1 covers 8 bases. This CDR3 spans 15 amino acids. Germline-derived CDR1 and CDR2 are LNHDA and SQIVND (reference sequence). With V trimmed by 7 bases and J by 0 bases, 7 bases remained unmatched.

The chain employs TRBV6-4 and TRBJ1-6; D ambiguous. Germline-derived CDR1 and CDR2 are MRHNA and SNTAGT. Trimming stripped 0 bases from V and 6 bases from J, with 15 bases between. The CDR3 sequence is 17 residues long. DNA for the CDR3: TGTGCCAGCAGTGACTCGGGGAACCCCGAGGGTAATTCACCCCTCCACTTT. Translated, it gives CASSDSGNPEGNSPLHF.

This clone showed up just a few times. The J gene is TRBJ2-2, the V gene TRBV5-6; 12 nucleotides match TRBD1. From germline, CDR1 is SGHDT and CDR2 YYEEEE. The CDR3 is made up of 15 amino acids. V dropped 5 bases and J dropped 6; count of bases not matched to a gene: 5. The CDR3 DNA is TGTGCCAGCAGTTTCGGGACAGGGGGCTCCGGGGAGCTGTTTTTT. This codes for CASSFGTGGSGELFF.

This chain joins TRBV19 and TRBJ1-5; possibly TRBD1 for D (6 bases). The CDR3 runs 13 residues. CDR1 is LNHDA, CDR2 SQIVND, per germline (reference sequence). Trimming pared 5 bases from V and 6 bases from J, leaving 11 bases between. In DNA, the CDR3 is TGTGCCAGTAGTGGGCAACAGGGTCAGCCCCAGCATTTT. Its translation is CASSGQQGQPQHF.

This CDR3 reads CASRSDRVNYGYTF. The CDR3 bases are TGTGCCAGCAGGTCGGACAGGGTTAACTATGGCTACACCTTC. The chain joins TRBV6-1 to TRBJ1-2, with 8 positions matching TRBD1. The CDR3 length is 14 residues. Germline loops: CDR1 MNHNS, CDR2 SASEGT. Trimming cost V 6 bases and J 1 base; bases outside gene matches: 4.

The rearrangement uses TRBV29-1 and TRBJ1-2, with TRBD1 matching 8 bases. CDR1 is SQVTM and CDR2 is ANQGSEA in the germline V gene. The ends lost 7 bases at V and 8 bases at J; junction bases unmatched: 6. This CDR3 comprises 11 residues. The CDR3 bases are TGCAGCGAAGGGACAGGCTCCGGCTACACCTTC. Translation gives CSEGTGSGYTF.

This CDR3 reads CASSFRSYNSPLHF. CDR3 coding DNA: TGTGCCAGCAGTTTTCGCTCCTATAATTCACCCCTCCACTTT. V and J are TRBV27 and TRBJ1-6; D call uncertain. Trimming cost V 3 bases and J 0 bases, with 3 bases left between them. The CDR3 runs 14 residues. The germline V gene has CDR1 MNHEY and CDR2 SMNVEV (reference sequence).

The J gene is TRBJ1-6, the V gene TRBV4-1; D gene uncertain. V was shortened by 0 bases and J by 10 bases, with 7 bases between the two germline ends. The CDR3 length is 13 residues. Per germline, CDR1 MGHRA and CDR2 YSYEKL. The CDR3: CASSQELESPLHF. CDR3 coding DNA: TGCGCCAGCAGCCAAGAATTAGAATCACCCCTCCACTTT.

The chain has TRBV29-1 and TRBJ2-2; TRBD2 agrees at 8 bases. The length of the CDR3 is 14 residues. Germline lookup yields CDR1 SQVTM and CDR2 ANQGSEA. The junction had 5 bases not matched to a gene; V was cut back by 4 bases and J by 4 bases. The CDR3 DNA reads as TGCAGCGTTGGGGACGGGAGGGTCACCGGGGAGCTGTTTTTT. It encodes CSVGDGRVTGELFF.

With respect to this clone: Other DNA sequences in this sample translate to the same CDR3. The chain carries TRBV6-5 and TRBJ1-6, with 8 bases that match TRBD1. Per germline, CDR1 MNHEY and CDR2 SVGAGI. V lost 6 bases to trimming and J lost 13 bases; unmatched junction nucleotides: 11. This CDR3 contains 14 residues. The CDR3 spells CASSPGQAVSPLHF. CDR3 sequence (DNA): TGTGCCAGCAGCCCGGGACAGGCGGTGTCGCCCCTCCACTTT.

This clone was recorded a few times. The V and J genes are TRBV7-9 and TRBJ2-4; D may be TRBD1 (6 bases). CDR3 length equals 12 residues. V was pared by 1 base and J by 13 bases, with 11 bases between. Looked up from germline, CDR1 is SEHNR and CDR2 is FQNEAQ (reference sequence). This CDR3 is CASSLEVGQQYF. The CDR3, as DNA: TGTGCCAGCAGCTTAGAGGTCGGACAGCAGTACTTC.

V is TRBV18 and J is TRBJ1-4; TRBD1 aligns across 7 bases. The CDR3 has 13 amino acids. Germline-derived CDR1 and CDR2 are KGHSH and LQKENI. The J segment lost 5 bases and the V segment lost 8 bases, leaving 5 bases of the junction unmatched. The CDR3 spells CASHRQGNEKLFF. DNA of the CDR3: TGTGCCAGCCACCGACAGGGAAATGAAAAACTGTTTTTT.

This clone was found a few times. This sequence joins TRBV6-1 and TRBJ2-1, with 11 bases aligning to TRBD2. CDR3 length equals 15 residues. The V gene's germline CDR1 is MNHNS and CDR2 SASEGT. Trimming at V came to 7 bases and at J to 6 bases, leaving 8 bases not matched to a gene. CDR3 sequence reads: CASTLSGGAFNEQFF. In DNA, the CDR3 is TGTGCCAGCACCCTTAGCGGGGGGGCCTTCAATGAGCAGTTCTTC.